The 25 T cell receptor beta chains in this list originate from one sample, sequenced in a study of blood T cell repertoires in COVID-19. Assay: immunoSEQ multiplex PCR; the TCRdb copy retains only in-frame clones and omits some. The sample contains 200,000 to 250,000 clones, 87% of which appear only once. The sample consisted of PBMCs or T cells enriched from blood (not recorded which). The source is a man aged 25-40 years in a cohort exposed to, infected with or recovered from COVID-19 (not recorded which).

The V gene is TRBV27, the J gene TRBJ1-1, with D hard to call. Germline V gene sequence: CDR1 MNHEY, CDR2 SMNVEV (reference sequence). V lost 6 bases and J lost 4, with 9 bases in between. The CDR3 is 12 residues long. CDR3 sequence: CASRRLGTEAFF. CDR3 sequence (DNA): TGTGCCAGCAGGAGGTTGGGCACTGAAGCTTTCTTT.

The V and J genes are TRBV5-8 and TRBJ2-2; TRBD2 is a possible D gene (5 bases). Germline loops: CDR1 SGHTS, CDR2 YDEGEE. This CDR3 comprises 17 residues. The V gene lost 3 bases and the J gene lost 0 bases, with 15 bases spanning the gap. CDR3 protein: CASSSGLISTNTGELFF. The CDR3 DNA sequence: TGTGCCAGCAGCTCAGGACTTATCAGCACGAACACCGGGGAGCTGTTTTTT.

The V gene is TRBV28, the J gene TRBJ2-2, with 13 bases matching TRBD2. CDR1 MDHEN and CDR2 SYDVKM come from the germline V gene. V shed 1 base and J 7 bases; nucleotides not matched to a gene: 6. The CDR3 totals 17 residues. In DNA form, the CDR3 reads TGTGCCAGCAGTTTATCCGGACTAGCGGGAGAAATCGGGGAGCTGTTTTTT. It specifies CASSLSGLAGEIGELFF. Supplemented by reference TRBV28 and TRBJ2-2, the full variable domain reads DVKVTQSSRYLVKRTGEKVFLECVQDMDHENMFWYRQDPGLGLRLIYFSYDVKMKEKGDIPEGYSVSREKKERFSLILESASTNQTSMYLCASSLSGLAGEIGELFFGEGSRLTVL.

The genes are TRBV28 and TRBJ2-7; 7 bases map to TRBD1. In germline, CDR1 is MDHEN, CDR2 SYDVKM. This CDR3 contains 17 residues. V was clipped by 8 bases and J by 0 bases; unmatched bases: 16. The CDR3 DNA follows: TGTGCCAGCTACCCTGGGACAGTAGGGGCCCCCTCCTACGAGCAGTACTTC. Protein product: CASYPGTVGAPSYEQYF. The variable domain in full, with the rest retrieved from reference TRBV28 and TRBJ2-7, is DVKVTQSSRYLVKRTGEKVFLECVQDMDHENMFWYRQDPGLGLRLIYFSYDVKMKEKGDIPEGYSVSREKKERFSLILESASTNQTSMYLCASYPGTVGAPSYEQYFGPGTRLTVT.

V and J are TRBV6-4 and TRBJ2-2; 8 bases line up with TRBD1. The CDR3 has 14 amino acids. V lost 6 bases to trimming and J lost 4 bases; unmatched junction nucleotides: 4. Looked up from germline, CDR1 is MRHNA and CDR2 is SNTAGT. CDR3 in amino acids: CASRRQGITGELFF. The DNA for the CDR3 is TGTGCCAGCAGGAGACAGGGGATCACCGGGGAGCTGTTTTTT.

This clone occurred once. V and J are TRBV2 and TRBJ2-1; TRBD2 aligns across 12 bases. The CDR3 loop spans 18 amino acids. The ends lost 3 bases at V and 2 bases at J; junction bases unmatched: 8. Germline lookup yields CDR1 SNHLY and CDR2 FYNNEI. CDR3 nucleotides: TGTGCCAGCAGTGAGGGGCTAGCGGGAGGGAGCACCTACAATGAGCAGTTCTTC. Translated: CASSEGLAGGSTYNEQFF.

This clone has just one count. The chain employs TRBV10-3 and TRBJ1-3; possibly TRBD1 for D (5 bases). V was clipped by 4 bases and J by 4 bases, with 11 bases between them. CDR1 ENHRY and CDR2 SYGVKD come from the germline V gene. The CDR3 is 14 residues long. The CDR3 sequence: CAISGAGLGNTIYF. Written as DNA, the CDR3 is TGTGCCATCAGTGGGGCAGGGCTCGGAAACACCATATATTTT.

The gene calls are TRBV2 and TRBJ1-2; 10 bases are a match to TRBD1. With 4 bases clipped from V and 4 bases from J, the junction kept 6 bases outside the gene matches. Germline V gene sequence: CDR1 SNHLY, CDR2 FYNNEI. CDR3 size: 15 residues. The CDR3 DNA reads as TGTGCCAGCAGTGTTGGGGACAGGGGCTTCTATGGCTACACCTTC. Translation: CASSVGDRGFYGYTF. Drawing the rest from reference TRBV2 and TRBJ1-2, the complete variable domain is EPEVTQTPSHQVTQMGQEVILRCVPISNHLYFYWYRQILGQKVEFLVSFYNNEISEKSEIFDDQFSVERPDGSNFTLKIRSTKLEDSAMYFCASSVGDRGFYGYTFGSGTRLTVV.

The CDR3: CASSQIALAAGGEQYF. The DNA of the CDR3 is TGTGCCAGCAGTCAGATCGCTTTAGCGGCCGGTGGGGAGCAGTACTTC. The chain combines TRBV28 with TRBJ2-7; D possibly corresponds to TRBD2 (6 bases). The CDR3 is 16 residues long. V was cut by 5 bases and J by 7 bases, with 24 bases left in between. Germline V CDR1 and CDR2: MDHEN, SYDVKM.

This chain joins TRBV28 and TRBJ1-1, with a possible D match to TRBD1 (6 bases). The ends were cut back, 6 bases at V and 8 bases at J, with 10 bases in the middle. This CDR3 is 11 amino acids long. CDR1 is MDHEN and CDR2 is SYDVKM in the germline V gene. The CDR3 bases are TGTGCCAGCAGCGCCGACAGGGAAGCTTTCTTT. Its translation is CASSADREAFF.

This sequence joins TRBV7-6 and TRBJ2-3, with 10 positions matching TRBD2. Germline values: CDR1 SGHVS, CDR2 FNYEAQ. This CDR3 has 16 amino acids. Losses at the gene ends were 2 bases for V and 1 base for J; bases not matched to a gene: 3. CDR3 sequence: CASSLTLAGGTDTQYF. The CDR3 coding sequence is TGTGCCAGCAGCTTAACCCTAGCGGGAGGCACAGATACGCAGTATTTT. Full variable domain (missing parts from reference TRBV7-6 and TRBJ2-3): GAGVSQSPRYKVTKRGQDVALRCDPISGHVSLYWYRQALGQGPEFLTYFNYEAQQDKSGLPNDRFSAERPEGSISTLTIQRTEQRDSAMYRCASSLTLAGGTDTQYFGPGTRLTVL.

The chain is built from TRBV7-6 and TRBJ1-1; maybe TRBD1 (5 bases). Germline V lookup: CDR1 SGHVS, CDR2 FNYEAQ. Trimming removed 7 bases at V and 3 bases at J, with 12 bases between. The CDR3 spans 13 residues. The CDR3 DNA sequence: TGTGCCAGCACCTGGGGGGGGGACACTGAAGCTTTCTTT. Its translation is CASTWGGDTEAFF.

The chain joins TRBV7-6 to TRBJ2-5; 10 nucleotides match TRBD2. CDR3 length equals 15 residues. The V and J ends lost 5 bases and 7 bases, in that order; junction bases with no gene match: 10. Germline assignment: CDR1 SGHVS and CDR2 FNYEAQ. The CDR3: CASSQLAGDSGTQYF. CDR3 DNA sequence: TGTGCCAGCAGCCAGCTAGCGGGAGATTCAGGGACCCAGTACTTC.

This clone was detected only a few times. The gene calls are TRBV18 and TRBJ2-7; weak D call: TRBD2 (6 bases). V was pared by 5 bases and J by 1 base, with 12 bases between. Per the germline V gene, CDR1 is KGHSH and CDR2 is LQKENI. This CDR3 has 14 amino acids. The CDR3 spells CASSTYRESYEQYF. Written as DNA, the CDR3 is TGTGCCAGCTCAACCTACCGGGAGTCCTACGAGCAGTACTTC.

The chain is built from TRBV7-3 and TRBJ1-1, with a tentative D call TRBD1 (5 bases). The CDR3 sequence is 14 residues long. The germline V gene has CDR1 SGHTA and CDR2 FQGTGA. V lost 0 bases and J lost 3, with 8 bases in between. CDR3 region: CASSLTDTHTEAFF. The CDR3 DNA is TGTGCCAGCAGCTTAACGGACACCCACACTGAAGCTTTCTTT.

V is TRBV7-9 and J is TRBJ2-5; 13 bases map to TRBD2. CDR1 is SEHNR and CDR2 is FQNEAQ in the germline V gene (reference sequence). CDR3 length: 17 residues. V trimming: 6 bases; J trimming: 0 bases; junction bases outside the gene matches: 7. The CDR3 spells CASSFGGLAGDQETQYF. The DNA for the CDR3 is TGTGCCAGCAGTTTTGGCGGACTAGCGGGAGACCAAGAGACCCAGTACTTC.

This clone was counted a few times. V usage is TRBV29-1 and J usage is TRBJ2-1; 8 bases align to TRBD1. This CDR3 comprises 14 residues. The junction had 10 bases not matched to a gene; V was cut back by 7 bases and J by 5 bases. From germline, CDR1 is SQVTM and CDR2 ANQGSEA. CDR3 DNA: TGCAGCGCTGGGCGGACAGGGAGGCACAATGAGCAGTTCTTC. Translated: CSAGRTGRHNEQFF.

In its sample, this clone was seen a few times. The CDR3 nucleotides read TGTGCCAGCAGTTTAGGGAGGGTCGGGGAGCTGTTTTTT. Protein: CASSLGRVGELFF. This chain joins TRBV27 and TRBJ2-2, with 7 nucleotides matching TRBD2. The CDR3 extends over 13 amino acids. Trimming cost V 2 bases and J 7 bases; bases outside gene matches: 1. Germline values: CDR1 MNHEY, CDR2 SMNVEV (reference sequence).

DNA of the CDR3: TGTGCCAGCAGCTTAGGACAGGGGGCATACGGCTACACCTTC. Its protein is CASSLGQGAYGYTF. The J gene is TRBJ1-2, the V gene TRBV7-9; 10 bases are shared with TRBD1. The CDR3 extends over 14 amino acids. Germline values: CDR1 SEHNR, CDR2 FQNEAQ (reference sequence). The V segment lost 1 base and the J segment 8 bases; nucleotides outside the gene matches: 4. The variable domain in full, with the rest retrieved from reference TRBV7-9 and TRBJ1-2, is DTGVSQNPRHKITKRGQNVTFRCDPISEHNRLYWYRQTLGQGPEFLTYFQNEAQLEKSRLLSDRFSAERPKGSFSTLEIQRTEQGDSAMYLCASSLGQGAYGYTFGSGTRLTVV.

The V call is TRBV3-1 (or the pseudogene TRBV3-2), the J call TRBJ1-4, with 9 bases identical to TRBD1. The CDR3 is 15 residues long. CDR1 LGHDT and CDR2 YNNKEL come from the germline V gene (reference sequence). J lost 7 bases, V lost 2 bases, and 5 bases had no gene match. The CDR3 spells CASSQNRGRGEKLFF. CDR3 in DNA: TGTGCCAGCAGCCAAAACAGGGGGCGAGGTGAAAAACTGTTTTTT.

CDR3 DNA sequence: TGCGCCAGCAGTCATTATGAAAGCGGGAGGCAGTACGAGCAGTACTTC. As protein: CASSHYESGRQYEQYF. The chain recombines TRBV23-1 with TRBJ2-7; TRBD2 agrees at 9 bases. TRBV23-1 is treated as an ORF (open reading frame) with a function not yet certain. The ends lost 3 bases at V and 4 bases at J; junction bases unmatched: 10. CDR3 length equals 16 residues.

Here the CDR3 DNA reads TGTGCCAGCAGCCCCGCTGCGCGGAGCTCCTACAATGAGCAGTTCTTC. Translating gives CASSPAARSSYNEQFF. The chain couples TRBV11-3 to TRBJ2-1; D is ambiguous. CDR1 is SGHNT and CDR2 is YENEEA in the germline V gene. V was shortened by 5 bases and J by 0 bases, with 14 bases between the two germline ends. The length of the CDR3 is 16 residues.

A single count supports this clone. This chain uses TRBV5-5 with TRBJ1-5; D gene uncertain. CDR1 is SGHKS, CDR2 YYEKEE, per germline (reference sequence). This CDR3 has 12 amino acids. V dropped 4 bases and J dropped 5 bases, with 7 bases sitting between them. CDR3 DNA sequence: TGTGCCAGCAGCCTATTCGATCAGCCCCAGCATTTT. Translating gives CASSLFDQPQHF.

This chain joins TRBV2 and TRBJ2-3, with a tentative D call TRBD1 (6 bases). The V and J ends lost 6 bases and 4 bases respectively, with 23 bases between them. CDR1 is SNHLY, CDR2 FYNNEI, per germline. The CDR3 spans 17 residues. The CDR3 sequence: CASRPGHALPIADTQYF. DNA for the CDR3: TGTGCCAGCAGGCCGGGACATGCCCTGCCCATAGCAGATACGCAGTATTTT.

The chain recombines TRBV4-1 with TRBJ2-7; possibly TRBD2 for D (6 bases). Between the trimmed V and J ends, which lost 2 bases and 3 bases, there was a span of 14 bases. The CDR3 covers 15 residues. Germline lookup yields CDR1 MGHRA and CDR2 YSYEKL. The CDR3 reads CASSQTGLPIYEQYF. The CDR3 DNA reads as TGCGCCAGCAGCCAAACTGGACTACCAATCTACGAGCAGTACTTC.